The rows below give T cell receptor beta chains drawn from one sample of a study of blood T cell repertoires in COVID-19. The assay was immunoSEQ multiplex PCR, and TCRdb's table has in-frame clones only and misses some. The sample contains about 100,000 clones, about 80% of which appear only once. Sequenced input: peripheral blood. The receptors shown here come from an older man with active or convalescent COVID-19. Both conserved end residues are part of each CDR3. A D gene is named only where the DNA matches it firmly. The size of a clone is reported for some rows only, either as once, few or many, or as a class for expanded clones.

D gene,V gene,J gene,clone size,CDR3 protein,CDR3 DNA
NA,TRBV14,TRBJ2-6,NA,CASSHSPNVLTF,TGTGCCAGCAGCCACTCCCCCAACGTCCTGACTTTC
NA,TRBV27,TRBJ2-1,NA,CASSSYNQGSEQFF,TGTGCCAGCAGTTCTTACAACCAGGGGAGCGAGCAGTTCTTC
TRBD1,TRBV28,TRBJ1-5,NA,CASSGGTGGRPQHF,TGTGCCAGCAGTGGAGGGACAGGGGGCCGGCCCCAGCATTTT
NA,TRBV7-6,TRBJ2-2,once,CASSLASGMNTGELFF,TGTGCCAGCAGCTTAGCATCGGGGATGAACACCGGGGAGCTGTTTTTT
TRBD1,TRBV29-1,TRBJ2-5,few,CSVYRQGIKETQYF,TGCAGCGTTTATAGACAGGGAATCAAAGAGACCCAGTACTTC
NA,TRBV6-2/TRBV6-3,TRBJ1-1,NA,CASSYAGVNTEAFF,TGTGCCAGCAGTTATGCAGGGGTGAACACTGAAGCTTTCTTT
TRBD1,TRBV7-2,TRBJ1-4,NA,CASSVQGAGEKLFF,TGTGCCAGCAGCGTACAGGGGGCTGGAGAAAAACTGTTTTTT
TRBD2,TRBV5-1,TRBJ2-5,NA,CASSRTGPGLAGGSLETQYF,TGCGCCAGCAGCCGTACCGGACCGGGACTAGCGGGAGGGAGCTTAGAGACCCAGTACTTC
NA,TRBV14,TRBJ2-3,NA,CASSQRGSRDTQYF,TGTGCCAGCAGCCAAAGAGGGAGTAGGGATACGCAGTATTTT
TRBD1,TRBV7-9,TRBJ2-3,NA,CASSLYSGTGTNTQYF,TGTGCCAGCAGCTTATATTCTGGGACAGGCACCAATACGCAGTATTTT
TRBD1,TRBV19,TRBJ1-5,NA,CASSMGQTYSNQPQHF,TGTGCCAGTAGTATGGGACAGACCTATAGCAATCAGCCCCAGCATTTT
NA,TRBV4-1,TRBJ1-5,NA,CASSQEQGSNQPQHF,TGCGCCAGCAGCCAAGAGCAGGGTAGCAATCAGCCCCAGCATTTT
NA,TRBV11-2,TRBJ2-7,NA,CASSPRVRGSYEQYF,TGTGCCAGCAGCCCTCGGGTTAGGGGATCCTACGAGCAGTACTTC
NA,TRBV5-1,TRBJ1-1,NA,CASSVTLNTEAFF,TGCGCCAGCAGCGTGACACTGAACACTGAAGCTTTCTTT
NA,TRBV5-1,TRBJ1-6,NA,CASSLRELGNSPLHF,TGCGCCAGCAGCTTGCGGGAGTTGGGTAATTCACCCCTCCACTTT
TRBD2,TRBV13,TRBJ2-7,NA,CASSYYGTSGRYEQYF,TGTGCCAGCAGCTACTACGGGACTAGCGGGAGATACGAGCAGTACTTC
TRBD1,TRBV24-1,TRBJ2-5,once,CATSETGGRETQYF,TGTGCCACCAGTGAAACAGGGGGCCGAGAGACCCAGTACTTC
NA,TRBV5-4,TRBJ1-3,NA,CASSLAGEPGNTIYF,TGTGCCAGCAGCTTGGCAGGGGAACCTGGAAACACCATATATTTT
TRBD1,TRBV23-1,TRBJ1-6,NA,CATLPGTGTNSPLHF,TGCGCCACCCTACCCGGGACAGGTACGAATTCACCCCTCCACTTT
TRBD1,TRBV7-2,TRBJ1-2,NA,CASSLDRGYGYTF,TGTGCCAGCAGCTTAGACAGGGGCTATGGCTACACCTTC
NA,TRBV20-1,TRBJ1-5,NA,CSASQDRSNQPQHF,TGCAGTGCTAGTCAGGATAGGAGCAATCAGCCCCAGCATTTT
NA,TRBV21-1,TRBJ2-1,NA,CASTQTPRIRWQGGSDEQFF,TGTGCCAGCACGCAAACTCCCCGGATCAGGTGGCAGGGTGGTTCCGATGAGCAGTTCTTC
NA,TRBV28,TRBJ1-1,NA,CASSFPRGAEAFF,TGTGCCAGCAGTTTTCCCAGGGGCGCTGAAGCTTTCTTT
NA,TRBV6-5,TRBJ2-7,NA,CASSSPADAYEQYF,TGTGCCAGCAGCTCCCCAGCGGATGCTTACGAGCAGTACTTC
TRBD1,TRBV4-1,TRBJ2-7,NA,CASSLGDSSYEQYF,TGCGCCAGCAGCCTGGGGGACAGCTCCTACGAGCAGTACTTC
TRBD1,TRBV4-2,TRBJ1-5,NA,CASSQVAGTGDQPQHF,TGTGCCAGCAGCCAGGTCGCCGGGACAGGGGACCAGCCCCAGCATTTT
NA,TRBV27,TRBJ1-1,NA,CASSQGQANTEAFF,TGTGCCAGCAGCCAGGGGCAGGCGAACACTGAAGCTTTCTTT
NA,TRBV7-2,TRBJ1-2,NA,CASSLAVRGDYGYTF,TGTGCCAGCAGCTTAGCGGTCAGGGGAGACTATGGCTACACCTTC
TRBD2,TRBV5-5,TRBJ2-3,NA,CASYEREGTDTQYF,TGTGCCAGCTACGAGCGGGAGGGCACAGATACGCAGTATTTT
NA,TRBV12-5,TRBJ2-7,once,CASGLALAYEQYF,TGTGCTAGTGGTTTGGCCCTAGCGTACGAGCAGTACTTC
TRBD2,TRBV2,TRBJ2-3,NA,CASSGGSTDTQYF,TGTGCCAGTTCGGGAGGGAGCACAGATACGCAGTATTTT
TRBD2,TRBV20-1,TRBJ2-3,NA,CSASLGLAGVSTDTQYF,TGCAGTGCTAGTCTCGGACTAGCGGGGGTTAGCACAGATACGCAGTATTTT
NA,TRBV6-6,TRBJ1-6,NA,CASSYLGAGASSPLHF,TGTGCCAGCAGTTACCTCGGGGCAGGGGCATCGTCACCCCTCCACTTT
TRBD1,TRBV30,TRBJ1-2,once,CAWSEGQGWYGYTF,TGTGCCTGGAGTGAAGGACAGGGATGGTATGGCTACACCTTC
NA,TRBV18,TRBJ2-1,NA,CASSPSPGASYNEQFF,TGTGCCAGCTCACCTTCGCCAGGGGCCTCCTACAATGAGCAGTTCTTC
NA,TRBV28,TRBJ1-5,few,CASSPSGYSNQPQHF,TGTGCCAGCAGTCCGTCGGGATATAGCAATCAGCCCCAGCATTTT
NA,TRBV5-5,TRBJ2-2,NA,CASSLVETGELFF,TGTGCCAGCAGCTTGGTGGAGACCGGGGAGCTGTTTTTT
NA,TRBV23-1,TRBJ2-7,NA,CASSQEGQRFYEQYF,TGCGCCAGCAGTCAAGAAGGACAACGCTTCTACGAGCAGTACTTC